These 28 T cell receptor beta chains were sequenced from one sample in a study of shared clonotypes between healthy human individuals (dated by TCRdb to about 2020). Library preparation employed the immunoSEQ multiplex PCR assay. As stored in TCRdb, this immuneACCESS dataset retains in-frame rearrangements with V and J assigned. A fraction of the clones does not appear; measured against another copy, unresolved V genes explain less than half of the discrepancy, and the remainder lacks a known reason. For this sample there are 1,400,000 or so clones; 98% appear just once. Approximately 0.38% of the sample is held by the ten biggest clonotypes. Sequencing was performed on naive CD4+ T cells sorted from blood. Interpreted using the paper, the cell subset or site label stands for: CD45RA+ positively selected. These receptors were collected from a man aged 25-45 years in good health.

This clone was counted a single time. The chain couples TRBV11-1 to TRBJ2-1; possible D gene TRBD2, 6 bases. The CDR3 contains 15 residues. V dropped 1 base and J dropped 5 bases, with 12 bases sitting between them. Germline loops: CDR1 SGHAT, CDR2 FQDESV (reference sequence). CDR3 DNA: TGTGCCAGCAGCTTAGAGGGTCCTAGCGACAATGAGCAGTTCTTC. This gives the protein CASSLEGPSDNEQFF. Supplemented by reference TRBV11-1 and TRBJ2-1, the full variable domain reads EAEVAQSPRYKITEKSQAVAFWCDPISGHATLYWYRQILGQGPELLVQFQDESVVDDSQLPKDRFSAERLKGVDSTLKIQPAELGDSAMYLCASSLEGPSDNEQFFGPGTRLTVL.

This sequence joins TRBV28 and TRBJ2-7; 11 nucleotides agree with TRBD2. The germline CDR1 and CDR2 sequences are MDHEN and SYDVKM. V was clipped by 5 bases and J by 5 bases; unmatched bases: 5. The CDR3 is made up of 14 amino acids. This CDR3 is CASSLTSGTHEQYF. Here the CDR3 DNA reads TGTGCCAGCAGTCTGACTAGCGGGACACACGAGCAGTACTTC.

This chain links TRBV7-3 with TRBJ2-3; D gene unclear. V lost 0 bases, J lost 5 bases, and 6 bases lay in between. CDR3 length equals 13 residues. Germline V gives CDR1 SGHTA, CDR2 FQGTGA. The CDR3 DNA reads as TGTGCCAGCAGCTTAACAGGCATAGATACGCAGTATTTT. Residues: CASSLTGIDTQYF.

V usage is TRBV9 and J usage is TRBJ2-5; 8 bases fit TRBD2. Trimming removed 0 bases from V and 3 bases from J; junction bases left unmatched: 7. The CDR3 is 16 residues long. The V gene's germline CDR1 is SGDLS and CDR2 YYNGEE. The DNA for the CDR3 is TGTGCCAGCAGCGTAGGAGTTGGGCGGGAGGAAGAGACCCAGTACTTC. It specifies CASSVGVGREEETQYF.

The chain carries TRBV5-4 and TRBJ2-5, with 7 bases identical to TRBD2. The CDR3 totals 14 residues. Germline V lookup: CDR1 SGHNT, CDR2 YYREEE (reference sequence). V shed 3 bases and J 5 bases; nucleotides not matched to a gene: 7. The CDR3 reads CASSWSGKGETQYF. DNA for the CDR3: TGTGCCAGCAGCTGGAGCGGGAAGGGGGAGACCCAGTACTTC.

The chain uses TRBV9 and TRBJ2-3; TRBD1 agrees at 9 bases. From germline, CDR1 is SGDLS and CDR2 YYNGEE. V gave up 3 bases and J gave up 4 bases; unmatched junction bases: 6. The CDR3 spans 15 residues. DNA of the CDR3: TGTGCCAGCAGCGGCCCGGGACAGGGTGCAGATACGCAGTATTTT. Protein: CASSGPGQGADTQYF.

The gene calls are TRBV29-1 and TRBJ2-3; TRBD1 matches at 7 bases. The CDR3 spans 12 residues. Trimming cost V 6 bases and J 5 bases; bases outside gene matches: 5. The germline CDR1 and CDR2 sequences are SQVTM and ANQGSEA. CDR3 DNA: TGCAGCGTGGACAGGACGGGAGATACGCAGTATTTT. This encodes CSVDRTGDTQYF.

As concerns this clone: Other DNA sequences in this specimen translate into the identical CDR3. The rearrangement links TRBV7-2 to TRBJ1-5; D is possibly TRBD1 (6 bases). In germline, CDR1 is SGHTA, CDR2 FQGNSA. V was clipped by 6 bases and J by 6 bases, with 9 bases between them. The CDR3 length is 12 residues. CDR3 residues: CASSLGGQPQHF. The DNA for the CDR3 is TGTGCCAGCAGTCTAGGGGGTCAGCCCCAGCATTTT.

This chain joins TRBV5-8 and TRBJ2-6, with D unresolved. The CDR3 spans 16 residues. Per the germline V gene, CDR1 is SGHTS and CDR2 is YDEGEE. V was trimmed by 9 bases and J by 0 bases, leaving 16 bases between them. The CDR3 is CANRARDISGANVLTF. In nucleotides, the CDR3 is TGTGCCAACCGGGCCCGCGATATCTCTGGGGCCAACGTCCTGACTTTC. The entire variable domain, with the rest obtained from reference TRBV5-8 and TRBJ2-6, is as follows: EAGVTQSPTHLIKTRGQQATLRCSPISGHTSVYWYQQALGLGLQFLLWYDEGEERNRGNFPPRFSGRQFPNYSSELNVNALELEDSALYLCANRARDISGANVLTFGAGSRLTVL.

V gene TRBV7-2 combines with J gene TRBJ2-7; tentatively, D is TRBD2 (5 bases). Per germline, CDR1 SGHTA and CDR2 FQGNSA. This CDR3 comprises 16 residues. The V end was cut by 0 bases, the J end by 0 bases, with 12 bases between. DNA for the CDR3: TGTGCCAGCAGCTTAGCGCTAGCCTTAAGCTCCTACGAGCAGTACTTC. As protein: CASSLALALSSYEQYF.

V usage is TRBV28 and J usage is TRBJ2-1; the match to TRBD2 covers 12 bases. The J segment lost 12 bases and the V segment lost 3 bases, leaving 3 bases of the junction unmatched. CDR1 MDHEN and CDR2 SYDVKM come from the germline V gene. The CDR3 sequence is 13 residues long. CDR3 coding DNA: TGTGCCAGCAGTTTGGGACTAGCGGGTAGGCAGTTCTTC. Translating gives CASSLGLAGRQFF.

J is TRBJ2-1 and V is TRBV9; 9 bases fit TRBD2. Per germline, CDR1 SGDLS and CDR2 YYNGEE. There are 15 residues in the CDR3. J was trimmed by 8 bases and V by 0 bases; bases with no gene match: 6. The CDR3 DNA follows: TGTGCCAGCAGCGTAGTGATTAGCGGGAGCGATGAGCAGTTCTTC. Protein product: CASSVVISGSDEQFF. Full variable domain (outside the CDR3, taken from reference TRBV9 and TRBJ2-1): DSGVTQTPKHLITATGQRVTLRCSPRSGDLSVYWYQQSLDQGLQFLIQYYNGEERAKGNILERFSAQQFPDLHSELNLSSLELGDSALYFCASSVVISGSDEQFFGPGTRLTVL.

This clone occurred once. This chain connects TRBV19 to TRBJ2-6; TRBD1 aligns across 11 bases. Germline loops: CDR1 LNHDA, CDR2 SQIVND (reference sequence). V lost 5 bases, J lost 2 bases, and 2 bases stayed unmatched. The CDR3 length is 16 residues. The CDR3 reads CASSSGQGAGANVLTF. The CDR3 nucleotides are TGTGCCAGTAGTTCGGGACAGGGGGCTGGGGCCAACGTCCTGACTTTC.

The gene calls are TRBV7-8 and TRBJ2-1; TRBD2 matches at 13 bases. The CDR3 extends over 18 amino acids. V lost 2 bases to trimming and J lost 9 bases; unmatched junction nucleotides: 13. Per the germline V gene, CDR1 is SGHVS and CDR2 is FQNEAQ. CDR3 sequence reads: CASSLRPRTSGRAVEQFF. The CDR3 coding sequence is TGTGCCAGCAGCTTACGCCCTAGAACTAGCGGGAGGGCCGTTGAGCAGTTCTTC.

The J gene is TRBJ2-3, the V gene TRBV11-2; D gene unclear. This CDR3 contains 16 residues. CDR1 is SGHAT, CDR2 FQNNGV, per germline. V dropped 5 bases and J dropped 2 bases, with 17 bases sitting between them. The CDR3 nucleotides read TGTGCCAGCAGCCCCCGGGCGAAGGCGGTCACAGATACGCAGTATTTT. This gives the protein CASSPRAKAVTDTQYF.

The J gene is TRBJ1-1, the V gene TRBV9, with a tentative D call TRBD1 (6 bases). Germline lookup yields CDR1 SGDLS and CDR2 YYNGEE. Trimming shortened V by 4 bases and J by 2 bases, and 15 bases separated the two germline ends. This CDR3 spans 15 amino acids. CDR3 bases: TGTGCCAGCAGCCCTCGGACAGACCAAAACACTGAAGCTTTCTTT. It encodes CASSPRTDQNTEAFF.

The V and J genes are TRBV6-1 and TRBJ2-5, with TRBD2 matching 8 bases. V lost 2 bases, J lost 1 base, and 6 bases stayed unmatched. Looked up from germline, CDR1 is MNHNS and CDR2 is SASEGT. The CDR3 runs 16 residues. CDR3 region: CASSERGGVPQETQYF. The CDR3 DNA reads TGTGCCAGCAGTGAACGGGGGGGAGTCCCCCAAGAGACCCAGTACTTC.

This CDR3 reads CASSQPRGAGELFF. CDR3 DNA: TGTGCCAGCAGCCAACCCAGGGGGGCCGGGGAGCTGTTTTTT. The chain carries TRBV4-2 and TRBJ2-2, with D possibly being TRBD1 (7 bases). Germline V gene sequence: CDR1 LGHNA, CDR2 YNFKEQ. Trimming stripped 2 bases from V and 6 bases from J, with 10 bases between. The CDR3 spans 14 residues.

This clone was counted between two and nine times. The chain combines TRBV7-8 with TRBJ2-7; 9 nucleotides align to TRBD1. There are 18 residues in the CDR3. V gave up 4 bases and J gave up 4 bases; unmatched junction bases: 17. Germline CDR1 is SGHVS and CDR2 is FQNEAQ. DNA of the CDR3: TGTGCCAGCAGCTCTGGGACAGGGATTATCCGGCCGGCTTACGAGCAGTACTTC. It specifies CASSSGTGIIRPAYEQYF.

This chain uses TRBV7-6 with TRBJ2-3; 9 bases align to TRBD2. This CDR3 region has 16 residues. Per germline, CDR1 SGHVS and CDR2 FNYEAQ. V dropped 5 bases and J dropped 0; count of bases not matched to a gene: 6. The DNA of the CDR3 is TGTGCCAGCAGCCAATTTCTAGCGGGGAGCACAGATACGCAGTATTTT. Protein sequence: CASSQFLAGSTDTQYF.

This sequence joins TRBV7-2 and TRBJ2-7; TRBD2 matches 8 bases. The length of the CDR3 is 17 residues. Germline V gene data show CDR1 as SGHTA and CDR2 as FQGNSA. The V gene end was trimmed by 0 bases and the J gene end by 1 base; junction bases not matched to a gene: 8. In DNA form, the CDR3 reads TGTGCCAGCAGCTTAGCGAGCACTAGCGGAAATTCCTACGAGCAGTACTTC. Translating it yields CASSLASTSGNSYEQYF.

The chain has TRBV7-9 and TRBJ2-5; 7 bases map to TRBD1. This CDR3 comprises 14 residues. Trimming took 4 bases from V and 1 from J; bases not matched to a gene: 3. The germline V gene encodes CDR1 SEHNR and CDR2 FQNEAQ (reference sequence). CDR3 sequence (DNA): TGTGCCAGCAGCTCCAGGGGGTTCCAAGAGACCCAGTACTTC. This encodes CASSSRGFQETQYF.

Remarks on this clone: Other nucleotide sequences in the sample specify the same CDR3. This chain joins TRBV7-9 and TRBJ2-7; the D is unclear. Trimming cost V 1 base and J 3 bases, with 4 bases left between them. Germline V gives CDR1 SEHNR, CDR2 FQNEAQ (reference sequence). CDR3 length equals 12 residues. This CDR3 reads CASSLGDYEQYF. The CDR3, as DNA: TGTGCCAGCAGCTTAGGTGACTACGAGCAGTACTTC.

In its sample, this clone was seen once. The chain is built from TRBV5-4 and TRBJ1-2, with a tentative D call TRBD1 (6 bases). Trimming stripped 2 bases from V and 4 bases from J, with 15 bases between. Germline values: CDR1 SGHNT, CDR2 YYREEE (reference sequence). The CDR3 extends over 15 amino acids. The CDR3 loop reads CASSFRGAGIYGYTF. In nucleotides, the CDR3 is TGTGCCAGCAGCTTCCGGGGGGCAGGAATCTATGGCTACACCTTC.

V and J are TRBV5-1 and TRBJ2-1, with 9 nucleotides matching TRBD2. The CDR3 is made up of 13 amino acids. Trimming cost V 6 bases and J 4 bases; bases outside gene matches: 2. CDR1 SGHRS and CDR2 YFSETQ come from the germline V gene. The CDR3 DNA is TGCGCCAGCAATGCGGGAGGGTACAATGAGCAGTTCTTC. This sequence encodes CASNAGGYNEQFF. Looking up the rest from reference TRBV5-1 and TRBJ2-1 gives the full variable domain: KAGVTQTPRYLIKTRGQQVTLSCSPISGHRSVSWYQQTPGQGLQFLFEYFSETQRNKGNFPGRFSGRQFSNSRSEMNVSTLELGDSALYLCASNAGGYNEQFFGPGTRLTVL.

The chain uses TRBV14 and TRBJ2-3, with D hard to call. Germline V gives CDR1 SGHDN, CDR2 FVKESK. Trimming removed 4 bases at V and 1 base at J, with 9 bases between. This CDR3 contains 14 residues. The CDR3 loop reads CASSPLTGTDTQYF. DNA for the CDR3: TGTGCCAGCAGCCCATTGACGGGCACAGATACGCAGTATTTT. Combining the CDR3 with reference TRBV14 and TRBJ2-3 gives the whole variable domain EAGVTQFPSHSVIEKGQTVTLRCDPISGHDNLYWYRRVMGKEIKFLLHFVKESKQDESGMPNNRFLAERTGGTYSTLKVQPAELEDSGVYFCASSPLTGTDTQYFGPGTRLTVL.

This CDR3 reads CASSYARFNEKLFF. Written as DNA, the CDR3 is TGTGCCAGCTCATACGCACGGTTTAATGAAAAACTGTTTTTT. This chain links TRBV18 with TRBJ1-4; no reliable D call. The CDR3 contains 14 residues. V was shortened by 5 bases and J by 4 bases, with 11 bases between the two germline ends. Germline V gene lookup returns CDR1 KGHSH and CDR2 LQKENI.

This clone showed up just once. The V gene is TRBV11-2, the J gene TRBJ2-1; D assignment may be TRBD1 or TRBD2 (5 bases each). CDR3 size: 15 residues. CDR1 and CDR2 (germline): SGHAT, FQNNGV. Trimming took 5 bases from V and 8 from J, leaving 19 bases between them. CDR3 amino acids: CASSPQGGPGHEQFF. In DNA form, the CDR3 reads TGTGCCAGCAGCCCTCAGGGCGGGCCCGGGCATGAGCAGTTCTTC.